This T cell receptor (beta chain) was sequenced in a study of T cell responses to AZD1222 COVID-19 vaccine. At the level of the study: Researchers grouped second doses given at about 4 or about 12 weeks into one pool.

Losses at the gene ends were 3 bases for V and 2 bases for J; bases not matched to a gene: 11. CDR1 is WNHNN and CDR2 is SYGVQD in the germline V gene (reference sequence). The CDR3 sequence is 17 residues long. Some clones are missing from TCRdb's copy, which holds only in-frame ones; the method was immunoSEQ multiplex PCR. The table has more than 65,000 clones, 60% to 80% seen once. This clonotype was obtained from an adult in good health. The material sequenced was peripheral blood, taken on day 0 of AZD1222 vaccination. The gene calls are TRBV10-1 and TRBJ2-3, with 7 bases that match TRBD2. The CDR3 region is CASSDLPSGMITDTQYF. The CDR3 DNA follows: TGCGCCAGCAGTGATCTCCCAAGCGGGATGATCACAGATACGCAGTATTTT.